The clone carrying this T cell receptor (beta chain) has a count of ten or more. The antigen remains unidentified. The cDNA came from 5'RACE, which used 10-nucleotide random UMIs. TCRdb itself ran the 5' RACE reads through MiXCR, one entry per CDR3 protein. Here the sample spans some 60,000 distinct CDR3 sequences, under 4.5% being singletons. The data derive from a study of neurological immune-mediated disorders. Unsorted libraries were prepared from 2 million PBMCs that had been stored at -80 C. Germline-derived CDR1 and CDR2 are DFQATT and SNEGSKA (reference sequence). The germline V and J ends were trimmed by 2 bases and 6 bases, with 11 bases remaining between them. The CDR3 extends over 13 amino acids. General study findings and limits: TCR clonal expansion peaked in HTLV-1-associated myelopathy patients and was lowest in multiple sclerosis patients.

The V gene is TRBV20-1, the J gene TRBJ2-1, with D possibly TRBD1 on 5 matching bases. Sample: PBMCs. The TCR comes from a young woman with multiple sclerosis. The CDR3 sequence: CSARRQNFNEQFF. DNA for the CDR3: TGCAGTGCTAGACGACAGAATTTCAATGAGCAGTTCTTC.